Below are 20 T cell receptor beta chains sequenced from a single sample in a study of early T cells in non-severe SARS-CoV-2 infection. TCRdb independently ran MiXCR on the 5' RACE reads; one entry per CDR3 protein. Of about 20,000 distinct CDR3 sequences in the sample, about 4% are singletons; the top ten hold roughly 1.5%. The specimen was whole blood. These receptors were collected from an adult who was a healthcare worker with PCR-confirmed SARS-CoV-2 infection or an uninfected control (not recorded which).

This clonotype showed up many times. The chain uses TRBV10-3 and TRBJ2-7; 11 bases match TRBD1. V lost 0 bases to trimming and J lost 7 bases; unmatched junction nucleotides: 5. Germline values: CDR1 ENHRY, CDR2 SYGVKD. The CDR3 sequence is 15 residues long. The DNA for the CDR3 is TGTGCCATCAGTGAGTCCGGACAGGGGGCTGAAGAGCAGTACTTC. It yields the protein CAISESGQGAEEQYF.

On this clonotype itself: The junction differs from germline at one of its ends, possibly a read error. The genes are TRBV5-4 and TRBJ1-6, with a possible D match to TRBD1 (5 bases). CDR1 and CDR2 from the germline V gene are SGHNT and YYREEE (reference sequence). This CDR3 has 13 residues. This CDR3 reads CAGSGWGLKALHF. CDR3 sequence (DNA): TGTGCCGGCAGCGGCTGGGGACTTAAGGCCCTCCACTTT. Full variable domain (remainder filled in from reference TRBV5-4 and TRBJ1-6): ETGVTQSPTHLIKTRGQQVTLRCSSQSGHNTVSWYQQALGQGPQFIFQYYREEENGRGNFPPRFSGLQFPNYSSELNVNALELDDSALYLCAGSGWGLKALHFGNGTRLTVT.

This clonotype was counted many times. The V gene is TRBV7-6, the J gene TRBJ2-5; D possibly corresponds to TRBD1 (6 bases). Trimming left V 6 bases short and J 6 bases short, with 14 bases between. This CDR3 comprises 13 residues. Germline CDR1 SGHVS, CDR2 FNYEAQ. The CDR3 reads CASSLQGWKTQYF. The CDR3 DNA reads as TGTGCCAGCAGTCTTCAGGGGTGGAAGACCCAGTACTTC.

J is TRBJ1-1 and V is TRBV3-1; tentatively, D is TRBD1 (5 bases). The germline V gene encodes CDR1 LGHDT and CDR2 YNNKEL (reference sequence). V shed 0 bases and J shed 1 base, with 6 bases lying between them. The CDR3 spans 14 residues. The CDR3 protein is CASSQEGGNTEAFF. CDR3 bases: TGTGCCAGCAGCCAAGAGGGGGGGAACACTGAAGCTTTCTTT.

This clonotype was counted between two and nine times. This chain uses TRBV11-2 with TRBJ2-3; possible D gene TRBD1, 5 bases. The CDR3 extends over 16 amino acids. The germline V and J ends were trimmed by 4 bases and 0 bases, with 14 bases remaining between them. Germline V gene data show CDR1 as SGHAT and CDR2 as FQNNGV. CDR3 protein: CASSSRWGGSTDTQYF. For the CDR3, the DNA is TGTGCCAGCAGCTCCCGGTGGGGCGGCAGCACAGATACGCAGTATTTT.

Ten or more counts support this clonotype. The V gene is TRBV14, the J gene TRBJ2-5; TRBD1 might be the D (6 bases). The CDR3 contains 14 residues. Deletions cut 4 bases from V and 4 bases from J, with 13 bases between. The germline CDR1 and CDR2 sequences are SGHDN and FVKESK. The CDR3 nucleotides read TGTGCCAGCAGCCGCAGGGGATACGGAGAGACCCAGTACTTC. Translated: CASSRRGYGETQYF.

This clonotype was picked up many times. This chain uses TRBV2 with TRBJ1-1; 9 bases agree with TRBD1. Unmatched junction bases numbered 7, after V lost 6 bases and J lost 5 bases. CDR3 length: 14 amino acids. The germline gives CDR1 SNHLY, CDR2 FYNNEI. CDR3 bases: TGTGCCAGCAGGGCCGGGACAGGGAATACTGAAGCTTTCTTT. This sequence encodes CASRAGTGNTEAFF.

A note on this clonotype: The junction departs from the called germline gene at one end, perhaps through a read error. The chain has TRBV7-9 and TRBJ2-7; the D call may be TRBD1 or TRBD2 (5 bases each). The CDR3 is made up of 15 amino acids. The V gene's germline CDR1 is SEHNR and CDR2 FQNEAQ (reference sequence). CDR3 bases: TGTGCCGGCAGCAGCTTGAGGGGCTGGGGCTACGAGCAGTACTTC. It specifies CAGSSLRGWGYEQYF. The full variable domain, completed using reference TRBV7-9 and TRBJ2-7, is DTGVSQNPRHKITKRGQNVTFRCDPISEHNRLYWYRQTLGQGPEFLTYFQNEAQLEKSRLLSDRFSAERPKGSFSTLEIQRTEQGDSAMYLCAGSSLRGWGYEQYFGPGTRLTVT.

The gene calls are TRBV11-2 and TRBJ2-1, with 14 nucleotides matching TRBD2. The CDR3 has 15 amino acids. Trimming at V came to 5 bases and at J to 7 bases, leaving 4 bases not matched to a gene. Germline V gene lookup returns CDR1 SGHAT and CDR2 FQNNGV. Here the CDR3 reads CASSPGLAGVNEQFF. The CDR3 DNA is TGTGCCAGCAGCCCGGGACTAGCGGGGGTGAATGAGCAGTTCTTC.

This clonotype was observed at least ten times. The CDR3 protein is CASTFGNLNTEAFF. CDR3 DNA sequence: TGTGCCAGCACTTTTGGGAATTTGAACACTGAAGCTTTCTTT. This chain connects TRBV12-3 or TRBV12-4 to TRBJ1-1; no firm D call. Trimming took 7 bases from V and 0 from J, leaving 12 bases between them. The CDR3 loop spans 14 amino acids.

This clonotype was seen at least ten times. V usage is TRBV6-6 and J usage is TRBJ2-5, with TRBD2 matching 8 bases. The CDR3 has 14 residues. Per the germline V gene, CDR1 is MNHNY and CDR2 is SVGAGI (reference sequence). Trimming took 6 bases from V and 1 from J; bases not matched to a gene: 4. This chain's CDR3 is CASSNGGVQETQYF. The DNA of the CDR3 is TGTGCCAGCAGCAACGGGGGGGTCCAAGAGACCCAGTACTTC.

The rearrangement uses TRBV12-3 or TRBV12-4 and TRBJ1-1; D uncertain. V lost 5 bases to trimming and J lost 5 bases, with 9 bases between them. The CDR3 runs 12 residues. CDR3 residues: CASSPLQTEAFF. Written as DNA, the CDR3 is TGTGCCAGCAGTCCTCTGCAGACTGAAGCTTTCTTT.

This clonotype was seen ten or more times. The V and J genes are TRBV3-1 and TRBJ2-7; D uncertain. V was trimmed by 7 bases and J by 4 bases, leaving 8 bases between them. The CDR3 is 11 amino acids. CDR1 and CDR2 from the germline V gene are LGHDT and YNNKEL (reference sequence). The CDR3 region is CASTPTYEQYF. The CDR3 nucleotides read TGTGCCAGCACCCCGACATACGAGCAGTACTTC.

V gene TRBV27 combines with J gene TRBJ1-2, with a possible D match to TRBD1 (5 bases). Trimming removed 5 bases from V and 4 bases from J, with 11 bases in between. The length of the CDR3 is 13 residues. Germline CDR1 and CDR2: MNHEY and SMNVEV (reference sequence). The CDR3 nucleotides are TGTGCCAGCAGTCTCCAGGGCTCCTATGGCTACACCTTC. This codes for CASSLQGSYGYTF.

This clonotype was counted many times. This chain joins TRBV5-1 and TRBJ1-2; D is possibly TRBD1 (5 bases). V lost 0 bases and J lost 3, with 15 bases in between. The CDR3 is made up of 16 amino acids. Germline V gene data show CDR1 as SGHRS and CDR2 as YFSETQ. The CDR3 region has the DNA TGCGCCAGCAGCTTGGATCCTGGGGGAAGGGACTATGGCTACACCTTC. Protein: CASSLDPGGRDYGYTF.

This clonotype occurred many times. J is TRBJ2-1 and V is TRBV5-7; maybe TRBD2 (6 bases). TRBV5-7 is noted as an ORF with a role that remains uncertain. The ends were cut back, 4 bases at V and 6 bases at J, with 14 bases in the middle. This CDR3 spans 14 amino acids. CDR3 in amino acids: CASSGETRVNEQFF. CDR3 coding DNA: TGTGCCAGCAGCGGAGAGACTAGGGTCAATGAGCAGTTCTTC.

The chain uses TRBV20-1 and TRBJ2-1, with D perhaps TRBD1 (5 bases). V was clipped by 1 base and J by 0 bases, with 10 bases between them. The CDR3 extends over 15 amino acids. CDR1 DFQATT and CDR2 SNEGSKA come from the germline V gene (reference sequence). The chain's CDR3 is CSARGSRDSYNEQFF. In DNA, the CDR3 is TGCAGTGCTAGAGGAAGCAGGGACTCCTACAATGAGCAGTTCTTC.

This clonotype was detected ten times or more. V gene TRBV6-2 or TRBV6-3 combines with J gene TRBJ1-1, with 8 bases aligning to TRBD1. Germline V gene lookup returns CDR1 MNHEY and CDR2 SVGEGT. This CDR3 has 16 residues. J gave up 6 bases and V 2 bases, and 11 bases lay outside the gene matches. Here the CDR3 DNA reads TGTGCCAGCAGTTACACCGTCGACAGGGGAAGCGCTGAAGCTTTCTTT. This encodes CASSYTVDRGSAEAFF.

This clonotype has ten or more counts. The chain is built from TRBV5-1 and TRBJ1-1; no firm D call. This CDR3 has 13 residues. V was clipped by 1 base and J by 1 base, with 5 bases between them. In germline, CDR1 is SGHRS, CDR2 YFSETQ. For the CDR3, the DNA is TGCGCCAGCAGCTTGAAAGAGAACACTGAAGCTTTCTTT. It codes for CASSLKENTEAFF. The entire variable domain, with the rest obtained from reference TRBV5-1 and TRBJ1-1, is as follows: KAGVTQTPRYLIKTRGQQVTLSCSPISGHRSVSWYQQTPGQGLQFLFEYFSETQRNKGNFPGRFSGRQFSNSRSEMNVSTLELGDSALYLCASSLKENTEAFFGQGTRLTVV.

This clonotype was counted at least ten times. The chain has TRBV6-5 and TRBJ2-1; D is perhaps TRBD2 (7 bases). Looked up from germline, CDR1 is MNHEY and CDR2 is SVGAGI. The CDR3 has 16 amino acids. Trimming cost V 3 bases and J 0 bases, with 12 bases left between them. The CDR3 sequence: CASSYTGGLSYNEQFF. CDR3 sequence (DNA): TGTGCCAGCAGTTATACGGGGGGCCTCTCCTACAATGAGCAGTTCTTC.